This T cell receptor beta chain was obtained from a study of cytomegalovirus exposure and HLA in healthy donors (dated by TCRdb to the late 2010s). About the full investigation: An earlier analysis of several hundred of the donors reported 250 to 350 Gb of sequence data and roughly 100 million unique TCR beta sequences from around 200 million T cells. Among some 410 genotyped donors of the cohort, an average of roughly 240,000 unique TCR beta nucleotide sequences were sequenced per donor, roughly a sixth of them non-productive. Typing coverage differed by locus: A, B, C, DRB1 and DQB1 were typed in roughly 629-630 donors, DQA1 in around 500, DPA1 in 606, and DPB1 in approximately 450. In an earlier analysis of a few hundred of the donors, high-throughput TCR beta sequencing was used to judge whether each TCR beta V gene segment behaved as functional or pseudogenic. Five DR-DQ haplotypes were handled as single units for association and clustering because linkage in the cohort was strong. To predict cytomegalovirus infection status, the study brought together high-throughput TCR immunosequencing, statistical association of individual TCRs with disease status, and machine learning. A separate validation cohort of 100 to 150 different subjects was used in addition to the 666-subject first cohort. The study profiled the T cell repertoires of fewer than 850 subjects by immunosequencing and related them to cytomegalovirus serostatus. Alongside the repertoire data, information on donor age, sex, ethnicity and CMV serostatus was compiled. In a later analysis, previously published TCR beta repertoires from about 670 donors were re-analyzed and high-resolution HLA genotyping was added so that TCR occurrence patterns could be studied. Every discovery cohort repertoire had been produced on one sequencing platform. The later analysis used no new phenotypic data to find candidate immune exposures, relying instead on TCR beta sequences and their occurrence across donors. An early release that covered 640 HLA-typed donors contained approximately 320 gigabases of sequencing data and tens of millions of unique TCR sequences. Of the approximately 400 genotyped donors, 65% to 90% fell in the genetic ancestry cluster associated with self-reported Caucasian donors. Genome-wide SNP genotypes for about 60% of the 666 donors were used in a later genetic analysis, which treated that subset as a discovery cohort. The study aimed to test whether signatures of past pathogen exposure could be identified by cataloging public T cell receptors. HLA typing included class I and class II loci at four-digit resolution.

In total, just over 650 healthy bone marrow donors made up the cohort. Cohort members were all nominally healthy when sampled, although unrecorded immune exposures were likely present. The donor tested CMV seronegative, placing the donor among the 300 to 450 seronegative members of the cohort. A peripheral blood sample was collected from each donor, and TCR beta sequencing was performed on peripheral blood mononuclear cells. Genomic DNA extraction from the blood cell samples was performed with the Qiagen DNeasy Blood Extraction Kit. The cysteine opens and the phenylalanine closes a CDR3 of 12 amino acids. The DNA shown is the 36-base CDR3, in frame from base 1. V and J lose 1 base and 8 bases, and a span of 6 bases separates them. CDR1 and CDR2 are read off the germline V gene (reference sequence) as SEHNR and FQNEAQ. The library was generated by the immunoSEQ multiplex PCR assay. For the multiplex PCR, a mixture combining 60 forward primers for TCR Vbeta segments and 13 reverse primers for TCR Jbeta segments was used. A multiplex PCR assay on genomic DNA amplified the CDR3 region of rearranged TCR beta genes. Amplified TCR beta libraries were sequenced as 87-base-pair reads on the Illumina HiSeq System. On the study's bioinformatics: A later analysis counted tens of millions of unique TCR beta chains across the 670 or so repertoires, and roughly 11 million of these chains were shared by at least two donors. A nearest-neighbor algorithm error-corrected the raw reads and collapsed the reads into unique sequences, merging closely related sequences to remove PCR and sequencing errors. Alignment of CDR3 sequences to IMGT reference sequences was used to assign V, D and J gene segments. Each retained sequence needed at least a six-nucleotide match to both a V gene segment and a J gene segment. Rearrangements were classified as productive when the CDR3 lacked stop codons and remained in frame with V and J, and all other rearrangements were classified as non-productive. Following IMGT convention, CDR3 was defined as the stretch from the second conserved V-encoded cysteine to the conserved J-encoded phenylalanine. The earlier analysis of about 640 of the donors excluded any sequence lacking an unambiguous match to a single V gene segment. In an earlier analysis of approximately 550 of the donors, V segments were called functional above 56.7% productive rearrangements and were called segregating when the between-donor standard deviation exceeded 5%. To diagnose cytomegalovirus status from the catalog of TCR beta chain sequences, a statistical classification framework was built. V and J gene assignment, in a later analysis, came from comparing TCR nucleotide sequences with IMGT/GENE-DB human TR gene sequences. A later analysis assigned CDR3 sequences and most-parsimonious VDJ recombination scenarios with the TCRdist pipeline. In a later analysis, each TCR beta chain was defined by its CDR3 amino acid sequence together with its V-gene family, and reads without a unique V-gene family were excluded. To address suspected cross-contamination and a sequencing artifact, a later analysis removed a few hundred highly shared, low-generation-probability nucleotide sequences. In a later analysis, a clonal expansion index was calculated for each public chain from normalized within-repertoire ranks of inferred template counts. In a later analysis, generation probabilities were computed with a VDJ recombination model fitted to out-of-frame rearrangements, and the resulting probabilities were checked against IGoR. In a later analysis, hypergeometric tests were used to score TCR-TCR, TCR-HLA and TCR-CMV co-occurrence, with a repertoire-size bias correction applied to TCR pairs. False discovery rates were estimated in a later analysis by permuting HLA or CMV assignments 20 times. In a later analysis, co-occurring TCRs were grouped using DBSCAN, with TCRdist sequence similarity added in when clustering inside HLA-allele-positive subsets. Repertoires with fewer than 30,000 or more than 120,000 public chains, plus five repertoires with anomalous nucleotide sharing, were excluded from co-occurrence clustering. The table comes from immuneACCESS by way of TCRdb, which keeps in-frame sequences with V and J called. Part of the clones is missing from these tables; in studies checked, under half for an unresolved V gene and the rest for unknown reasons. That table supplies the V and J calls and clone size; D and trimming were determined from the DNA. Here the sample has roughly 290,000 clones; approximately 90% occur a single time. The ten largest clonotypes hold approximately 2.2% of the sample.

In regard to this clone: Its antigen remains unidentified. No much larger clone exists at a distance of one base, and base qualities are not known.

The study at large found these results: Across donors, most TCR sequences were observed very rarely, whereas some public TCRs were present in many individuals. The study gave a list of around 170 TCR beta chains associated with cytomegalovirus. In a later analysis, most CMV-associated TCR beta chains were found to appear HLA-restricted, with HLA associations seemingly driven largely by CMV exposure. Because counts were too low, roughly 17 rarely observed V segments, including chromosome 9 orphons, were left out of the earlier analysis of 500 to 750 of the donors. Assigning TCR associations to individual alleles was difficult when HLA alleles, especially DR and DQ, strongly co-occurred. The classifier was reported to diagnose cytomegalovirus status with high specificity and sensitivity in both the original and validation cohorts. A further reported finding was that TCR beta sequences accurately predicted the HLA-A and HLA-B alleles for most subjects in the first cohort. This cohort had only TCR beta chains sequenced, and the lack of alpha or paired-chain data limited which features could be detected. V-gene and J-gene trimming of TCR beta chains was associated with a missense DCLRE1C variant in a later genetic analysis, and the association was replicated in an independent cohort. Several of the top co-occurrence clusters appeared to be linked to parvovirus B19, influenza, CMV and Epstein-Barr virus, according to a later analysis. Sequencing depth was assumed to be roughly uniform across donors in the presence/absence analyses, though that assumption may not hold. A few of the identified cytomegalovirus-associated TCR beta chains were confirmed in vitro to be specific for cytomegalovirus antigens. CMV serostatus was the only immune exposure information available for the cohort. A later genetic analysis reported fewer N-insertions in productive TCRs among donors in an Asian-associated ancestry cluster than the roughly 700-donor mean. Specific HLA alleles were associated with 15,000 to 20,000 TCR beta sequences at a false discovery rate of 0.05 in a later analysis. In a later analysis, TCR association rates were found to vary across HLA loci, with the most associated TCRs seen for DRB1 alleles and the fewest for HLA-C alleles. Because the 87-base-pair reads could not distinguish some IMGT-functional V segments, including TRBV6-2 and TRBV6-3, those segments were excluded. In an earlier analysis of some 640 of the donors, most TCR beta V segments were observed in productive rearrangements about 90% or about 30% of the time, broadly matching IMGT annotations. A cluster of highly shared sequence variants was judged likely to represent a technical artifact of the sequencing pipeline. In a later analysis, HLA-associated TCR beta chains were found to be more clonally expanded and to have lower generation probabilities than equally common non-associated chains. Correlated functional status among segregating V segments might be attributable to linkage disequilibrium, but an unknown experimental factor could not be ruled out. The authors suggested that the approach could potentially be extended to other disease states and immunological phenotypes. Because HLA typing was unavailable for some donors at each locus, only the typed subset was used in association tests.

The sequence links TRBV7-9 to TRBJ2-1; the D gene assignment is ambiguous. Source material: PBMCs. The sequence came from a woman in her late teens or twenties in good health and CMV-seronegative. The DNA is TGTGCCAGCAGCTTAGGCGGAGATGAGCAGTTCTTC. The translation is CASSLGGDEQFF.